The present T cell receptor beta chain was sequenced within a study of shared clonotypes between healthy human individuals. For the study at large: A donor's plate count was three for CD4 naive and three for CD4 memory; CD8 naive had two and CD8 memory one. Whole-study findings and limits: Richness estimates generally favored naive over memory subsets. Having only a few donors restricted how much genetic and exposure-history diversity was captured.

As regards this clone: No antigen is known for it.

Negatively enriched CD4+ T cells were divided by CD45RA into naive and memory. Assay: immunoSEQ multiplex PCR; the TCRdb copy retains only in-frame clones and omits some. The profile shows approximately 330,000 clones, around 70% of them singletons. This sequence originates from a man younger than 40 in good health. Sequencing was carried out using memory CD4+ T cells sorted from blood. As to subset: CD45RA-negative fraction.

The CDR3 reads CASSFSPGTSNGPQETQYF. The CDR3 region has the DNA TGTGCCAGCAGCTTCTCGCCCGGGACTAGTAACGGGCCCCAAGAGACCCAGTACTTC. The chain has TRBV7-2 and TRBJ2-5; 8 bases agree with TRBD2. Germline V gene sequence: CDR1 SGHTA, CDR2 FQGNSA. Germline trimming cut 3 bases from V and 1 base from J; bases unmatched to any gene: 16. There are 19 residues in the CDR3.